These 4 T cell receptor beta chains came from one sample sequenced in a study of blood T cell repertoires in COVID-19. Method: immunoSEQ multiplex PCR; TCRdb's copy keeps in-frame clones and lacks some. The table shows 120,000 or so clones, with about 85% occurring only once. The sample was peripheral blood. The receptors shown here come from a man aged 80 or over with active or convalescent COVID-19.

J is TRBJ1-5 and V is TRBV5-6; D might be TRBD1 (5 bases). CDR1 and CDR2 from the germline V gene are SGHDT and YYEEEE. The CDR3 sequence is 14 residues long. The V end was cut by 1 base, the J end by 7 bases, with 12 bases between. The CDR3 here is CASSLKGNSQPQHF. The CDR3 DNA reads as TGTGCCAGCAGCTTGAAGGGGAATTCACAGCCCCAGCATTTT.

The chain employs TRBV7-9 and TRBJ1-6, with D possibly TRBD1 on 6 matching bases. Germline loops: CDR1 SEHNR, CDR2 FQNEAQ (reference sequence). V was clipped by 4 bases and J by 7 bases, with 14 bases between them. The CDR3 consists of 15 residues. The CDR3 loop is CASSSQGMRNSPLHF. DNA of the CDR3: TGTGCCAGCAGCTCCCAGGGGATGAGAAATTCACCCCTCCACTTT.

The count of this clone is one. The chain employs TRBV9 and TRBJ2-1; TRBD2 matches 14 bases. The CDR3 length is 17 residues. Germline assignment: CDR1 SGDLS and CDR2 YYNGEE. V lost 4 bases, J lost 7 bases, and 10 bases stayed unmatched. The CDR3 DNA sequence: TGTGCCAGCAGCCCCCGACTAGCGGGAGGGCCCGTGAATGAGCAGTTCTTC. Its protein is CASSPRLAGGPVNEQFF.

The rearrangement uses TRBV20-1 and TRBJ2-3; no clear D gene. There are 15 residues in the CDR3. Germline V gene data show CDR1 as DFQATT and CDR2 as SNEGSKA (reference sequence). V dropped 3 bases and J dropped 2 bases, with 15 bases sitting between them. The CDR3 loop is CSASRVTTHTDTQYF. The CDR3 coding sequence is TGCAGTGCTAGTCGGGTCACCACACACACAGATACGCAGTATTTT.